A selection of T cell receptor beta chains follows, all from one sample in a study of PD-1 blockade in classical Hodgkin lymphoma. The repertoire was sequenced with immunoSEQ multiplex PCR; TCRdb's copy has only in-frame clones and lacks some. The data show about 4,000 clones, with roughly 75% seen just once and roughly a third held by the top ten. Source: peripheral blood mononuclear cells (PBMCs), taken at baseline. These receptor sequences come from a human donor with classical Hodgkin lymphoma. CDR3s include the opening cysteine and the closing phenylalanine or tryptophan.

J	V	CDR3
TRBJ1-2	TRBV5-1	CASSLVTTGSDGYTF
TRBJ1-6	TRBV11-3	CASSTGLGWLGPPGSPLHF
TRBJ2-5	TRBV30	CAWSVGAAVKTQYF
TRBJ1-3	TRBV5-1	CASSLGWRAGNTIYF
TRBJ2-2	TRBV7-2	CASSLGTGGRELFF
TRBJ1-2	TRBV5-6	CASSLGPEFAYGYTF
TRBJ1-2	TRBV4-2	CASSQQTTGNYGYTF
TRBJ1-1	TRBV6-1	CASSHLNTEAFF
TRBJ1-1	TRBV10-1	CASSDPGFTEAFF
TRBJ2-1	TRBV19	CASSIRGGLAGGPNEQFF
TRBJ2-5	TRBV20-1	CSARDQETQYF
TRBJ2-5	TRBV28	CASSLLGGEYQETQYF
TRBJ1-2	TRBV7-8	CASSLDPTDPYGYTF
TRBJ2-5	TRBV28	CASSLPQGGSETQYF
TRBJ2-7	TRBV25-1	CASAGFEQYF
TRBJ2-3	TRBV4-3	CASSPRDTHTDTQYF
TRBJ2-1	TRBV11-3	CASSLEKTGGPYEQFF
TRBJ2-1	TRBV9	CASSVELAGVDEQFF
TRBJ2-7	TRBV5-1	CASSSQDAYPYEQYF
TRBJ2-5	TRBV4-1	CASSQYRSKEETQYF
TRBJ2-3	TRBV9	CASSAGTRGDTQYF
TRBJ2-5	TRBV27	CASSPWTSGGQETQYF
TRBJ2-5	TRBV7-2	CASSLMGQGRETQYF
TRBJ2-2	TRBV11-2	CASSNPYTGELFF
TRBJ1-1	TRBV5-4	CASSLMTIAEAFF
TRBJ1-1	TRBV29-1	CSAQGAFEAFF
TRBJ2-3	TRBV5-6	CASSLITEPTDTQYF